This TCR beta chain was sequenced in a study of OX40 agonist ivuxolimab in advanced cancers. Generated by immunoSEQ multiplex PCR, the TCRdb table keeps only in-frame clones and is missing some. The data contain about 110,000 clones, 85% to 95% of them singletons. V was clipped by 4 bases and J by 0 bases, with 8 bases between them. The CDR3 covers 15 residues. Germline V gene sequence: CDR1 SGDLS, CDR2 YYNGEE. The investigators sampled blood at baseline, at cycle 4 day 1, and at cycle 7 day 1. This clonotype was sampled from an adult with an advanced solid tumor such as melanoma, head and neck, liver or kidney cancer. The V gene is TRBV9, the J gene TRBJ1-6, with a possible D match to TRBD1 (5 bases). Material: CD4+ or CD8+ T cells sorted from blood, obtained in a trial of the OX40 agonist ivuxolimab. The CDR3 here is CASSPGGSYNSPLHF. The CDR3, as DNA: TGTGCCAGCAGCCCCGGGGGCTCCTATAATTCACCCCTCCACTTT.